Listed here are 22 T cell receptor beta chains from one sample, sequenced in a study of blood T cell repertoires in COVID-19. Here immunoSEQ multiplex PCR was the method, and the copy in TCRdb shows in-frame clones only, minus some. The profile shows about 360,000 clones, approximately 86% of them singletons. Sequences were obtained from peripheral blood. These receptor sequences come from a human donor in a cohort sampled during active COVID-19.

On this clone itself: This sample includes further DNA sequences coding for the same CDR3. The CDR3 protein is CASSQGQGNQPQHF. The CDR3 DNA follows: TGCGCCAGCAGCCAGGGACAGGGGAATCAGCCCCAGCATTTT. V is TRBV5-1 and J is TRBJ1-5, with 10 bases matching TRBD1. Germline V gene lookup returns CDR1 SGHRS and CDR2 YFSETQ. Trimming took 4 bases from V and 4 from J; bases not matched to a gene: 2. The CDR3 is made up of 14 amino acids.

The V call is TRBV9, the J call TRBJ2-6; D is unclear. The CDR3 is made up of 14 amino acids. CDR1 is SGDLS, CDR2 YYNGEE, per germline. V was clipped by 4 bases and J by 0 bases, with 5 bases between them. The CDR3 DNA reads as TGTGCCAGCAGCCTACGCTCTGGGGCCAACGTCCTGACTTTC. It translates to CASSLRSGANVLTF.

This chain uses TRBV29-1 with TRBJ2-2; 10 bases agree with TRBD1. This CDR3 is built from 12 residues. Germline loops: CDR1 SQVTM, CDR2 ANQGSEA. The CDR3 nucleotides are TGCCTTGGACAGGGGGACACCGGGGAGCTGTTTTTT. It specifies CLGQGDTGELFF.

V gene TRBV7-9 combines with J gene TRBJ2-2; 11 bases match TRBD2. With 2 bases clipped from V and 5 bases from J, the junction kept 1 base outside the gene matches. The germline V gene has CDR1 SEHNR and CDR2 FQNEAQ (reference sequence). The CDR3 totals 15 residues. In DNA form, the CDR3 reads TGTGCCAGCAGCTTAACTAGCGGGGGTACCGGGGAGCTGTTTTTT. This encodes CASSLTSGGTGELFF.

This chain links TRBV20-1 with TRBJ2-7, with 7 nucleotides matching TRBD1. The V gene end was trimmed by 3 bases and the J gene end by 0 bases; junction bases not matched to a gene: 17. Germline CDR1 and CDR2: DFQATT and SNEGSKA (reference sequence). CDR3 length equals 18 residues. CDR3 sequence reads: CSASGSTGVGISSYEQYF. The CDR3 nucleotides are TGCAGTGCTAGTGGCTCTACAGGGGTTGGAATAAGCTCCTACGAGCAGTACTTC.

The chain uses TRBV29-1 and TRBJ1-4; 7 nucleotides match TRBD1. V lost 4 bases and J lost 4; bases outside the gene matches: 9. The V gene's germline CDR1 is SQVTM and CDR2 ANQGSEA. The CDR3 has 15 amino acids. The CDR3 sequence: CSVAPQGMLNEKLFF. The CDR3 DNA reads TGCAGCGTTGCCCCACAGGGGATGCTTAATGAAAAACTGTTTTTT.

V gene TRBV3-1 (or the pseudogene TRBV3-2) combines with J gene TRBJ2-2, with 10 nucleotides matching TRBD1. The V gene end was trimmed by 1 base and the J gene end by 5 bases; junction bases not matched to a gene: 4. CDR3 length: 16 residues. The germline V gene encodes CDR1 LGHDT and CDR2 YNNKEL (reference sequence). CDR3 sequence: CASSQGDRGATGELFF. CDR3 in DNA: TGTGCCAGCAGCCAAGGGGACAGGGGAGCTACCGGGGAGCTGTTTTTT.

The chain combines TRBV11-2 with TRBJ1-1, with D unresolved. Trimming removed 4 bases at V and 5 bases at J, with 11 bases between. Germline CDR1 reads SGHAT; CDR2 reads FQNNGV. This CDR3 has 13 amino acids. The CDR3 is CASSWSAGTEAFF. The CDR3 bases are TGTGCCAGCAGCTGGTCTGCGGGGACTGAAGCTTTCTTT.

V and J are TRBV12-5 and TRBJ1-2; possibly TRBD1 for D (5 bases). Germline assignment: CDR1 LGHNT and CDR2 FRNRAP. Trimming stripped 1 base from V and 8 bases from J, with 17 bases between. CDR3 size: 15 residues. The CDR3 DNA reads as TGTGCTAGTGGTTTGGAAATCGGGCAGGGAAACGGCTACACCTTC. This sequence encodes CASGLEIGQGNGYTF.

This rearrangement joins TRBV5-1 to TRBJ1-1; 10 positions match TRBD1. Germline-derived CDR1 and CDR2 are SGHRS and YFSETQ. Germline trimming cut 0 bases from V and 11 bases from J; bases unmatched to any gene: 4. This CDR3 region has 13 residues. CDR3 DNA: TGCGCCAGCAGCTTGGAGGGACAGGGGAGGGCTTTCTTT. It codes for CASSLEGQGRAFF.

This clone has a handful of counts. V is TRBV5-1 and J is TRBJ1-6; D is uncertain. The CDR3 covers 15 residues. Germline lookup yields CDR1 SGHRS and CDR2 YFSETQ. V was cut by 0 bases and J by 4 bases, with 8 bases left in between. The CDR3 DNA reads TGCGCCAGCAGCTTGGATCTACCGTATAATTCACCCCTCCACTTT. Amino acids: CASSLDLPYNSPLHF.

V is TRBV7-2 and J is TRBJ2-2; 14 bases agree with TRBD2. From germline, CDR1 is SGHTA and CDR2 FQGNSA. V was pared by 2 bases and J by 5 bases, with 1 base of the junction left unmatched. The CDR3 covers 16 residues. The CDR3 nucleotides read TGTGCCAGCAGCTTAAGACTAGCGGGGGGGACCGGGGAGCTGTTTTTT. Translation: CASSLRLAGGTGELFF.

The chain uses TRBV20-1 and TRBJ2-7, with TRBD2 matching 13 bases. CDR1 DFQATT and CDR2 SNEGSKA come from the germline V gene (reference sequence). V shed 3 bases, J shed 4 bases, and the junction held 21 bases outside the gene matches. The CDR3 consists of 20 residues. The CDR3 reads CSASISRGLAGPQAEYEQYF. DNA for the CDR3: TGCAGTGCTAGTATAAGTAGGGGACTAGCGGGGCCTCAAGCGGAATACGAGCAGTACTTC.

This clone appeared once. This chain connects TRBV10-3 to TRBJ1-1, with D possibly matching TRBD1 (6 bases). This CDR3 spans 14 amino acids. Trimming shortened V by 3 bases and J by 5 bases, and 13 bases separated the two germline ends. Germline V gives CDR1 ENHRY, CDR2 SYGVKD. The DNA of the CDR3 is TGTGCCATCAGTGAAACAGGGTTGGATACTGAAGCTTTCTTT. Translating gives CAISETGLDTEAFF.

This chain uses TRBV27 with TRBJ1-1; 8 nucleotides line up with TRBD1. The J segment lost 0 bases and the V segment lost 3 bases, leaving 6 bases of the junction unmatched. CDR3 size: 16 residues. Germline values: CDR1 MNHEY, CDR2 SMNVEV (reference sequence). The DNA for the CDR3 is TGTGCCAGCAGTTTTACAGGGGGGCCCATGAACACTGAAGCTTTCTTT. Amino acid sequence: CASSFTGGPMNTEAFF.

V usage is TRBV24-1 and J usage is TRBJ2-3, with TRBD2 matching over 7 bases. The CDR3 has 15 amino acids. Germline V gene data show CDR1 as KGHDR and CDR2 as SFDVKD. V was pared by 4 bases and J by 4 bases, with 7 bases of the junction left unmatched. The CDR3 DNA reads TGTGCCACCAGTGACTCCTTTGGGGGGGCAGATACGCAGTATTTT. Amino acid sequence: CATSDSFGGADTQYF.

The chain carries TRBV30 and TRBJ2-7, with 9 nucleotides matching TRBD1. The CDR3 is 13 residues long. The V segment lost 1 base and the J segment 11 bases; nucleotides outside the gene matches: 9. Germline CDR1 and CDR2: GTSNPN and SVGIG (reference sequence). CDR3 loop: CAWSGTGTGTKYF. CDR3 nucleotides: TGTGCCTGGAGTGGAACAGGGACAGGGACGAAGTACTTC.

The V call is TRBV6-6, the J call TRBJ1-5; 9 nucleotides match TRBD1. This CDR3 comprises 12 residues. Germline-derived CDR1 and CDR2 are MNHNY and SVGAGI (reference sequence). The V and J ends lost 10 bases and 5 bases, in that order; junction bases with no gene match: 3. As DNA, the CDR3 is TGTGCCACTCGGACAGGGGATCAGCCCCAGCATTTT. Amino acid sequence: CATRTGDQPQHF.

The chain is built from TRBV7-8 and TRBJ2-5; maybe TRBD1 (5 bases). With 4 bases removed from V and 10 bases from J, the gap between germline ends came to 19 bases. Per the germline V gene, CDR1 is SGHVS and CDR2 is FQNEAQ. The CDR3 loop spans 14 amino acids. CDR3 DNA: TGTGCCAGCAGCTCGATAGGCCCCACAGGAGACCAGTACTTC. The encoded protein is CASSSIGPTGDQYF.

V gene TRBV7-6 combines with J gene TRBJ2-1; possibly TRBD1 for D (6 bases). The ends were cut back, 2 bases at V and 3 bases at J, with 14 bases in the middle. Germline CDR1 is SGHVS and CDR2 is FNYEAQ. The CDR3 is 16 residues long. CDR3 coding DNA: TGTGCCAGCAGCTTAAGCACAGGGTGGGACTACAATGAGCAGTTCTTC. Translating gives CASSLSTGWDYNEQFF.

V is TRBV18 and J is TRBJ2-2; TRBD1 is a possible D gene (6 bases). Germline loops: CDR1 KGHSH, CDR2 LQKENI. The CDR3 spans 17 residues. V gave up 1 base and J gave up 0 bases, with 12 bases separating them. CDR3 protein: CASSPRRDTSNTGELFF. Here the CDR3 DNA reads TGTGCCAGCTCACCACGACGGGACACCTCGAACACCGGGGAGCTGTTTTTT. The whole variable domain, remainder taken from reference TRBV18 and TRBJ2-2, is NAGVMQNPRHLVRRRGQEARLRCSPMKGHSHVYWYRQLPEEGLKFMVYLQKENIIDESGMPKERFSAEFPKEGPSILRIQQVVRGDSAAYFCASSPRRDTSNTGELFFGEGSRLTVL.

J is TRBJ2-7 and V is TRBV5-5; TRBD1 might be the D (5 bases). CDR1 is SGHKS, CDR2 YYEKEE, per germline (reference sequence). CDR3 length: 14 amino acids. Trimming left V 1 base short and J 2 bases short, with 10 bases between. CDR3 in DNA: TGTGCCAGCAGCTTGTCAGGGCCCACCTACGAGCAGTACTTC. This gives the protein CASSLSGPTYEQYF.